What follows is one TCR beta chain and its context. This clonotype was recorded many times. Which antigen it targets is not known. Base qualities are not recorded, but no much larger clone differs from it by a single base. The sample originates from a study of T cells in Graves' hyperthyroidism and ophthalmopathy (dated by TCRdb to the late 2010s). A note on the overall study: Peripheral blood samples were taken at the time of initial diagnosis, prior to any treatment. Following sampling, methimazole starting at 30 mg daily was given to hyperthyroidism patients, and high-dose intravenous methylprednisolone was given to ophthalmopathy patients. Prospective prediction of ophthalmopathy was tested in an independent validation cohort consisting of some 20 hyperthyroidism patients and approximately 16 patients who later progressed to ophthalmopathy. The paper describes TCR Vbeta CDR3 sequencing of around 140 peripheral blood samples, made up of about 41 ophthalmopathy patients, roughly 75 hyperthyroidism patients and about 17 progressor patients. The approximately 100 discovery patients were randomly split 7:3 into training and test sets. To identify distinguishing TCR V-J signatures, a discovery cohort of about a hundred patients was used, comprising some 45 with Graves' ophthalmopathy and some 57 with stable Graves' hyperthyroidism. The study also compared thyroid tissue and blood T-cell repertoires from 5 to 7 Graves' hyperthyroidism patients. The research as a whole found: Sample size was not statistically predetermined, and investigators were not blinded to group allocation. Blood samples also contained most of the expanded thyroid clonotypes (frequency above 0.001), which suggests that blood repertoires may reflect thyroid immune responses. During validation, the model predicted progression to ophthalmopathy a median of around 6 months ahead of onset, with around 71% sensitivity and 72% to 80% specificity. In cross-validation, a model built on a 13 V-J signature told ophthalmopathy apart from stable hyperthyroidism with roughly 87% sensitivity and about 81% specificity, and in testing the same model reached 80%/75%.

The TCR beta CDR3 regions were amplified from RNA transcripts. The TCR CDR3 was subjected to a first round of RT-PCR using the HTBI primer set and the Qiagen OneStep RT-PCR kit. Libraries were constructed in a second round of multiplex PCR, after which size selection and purification were performed. Sequencing of the libraries was done on an Illumina HiSeq2000 using paired-end 100 bp reads. The authors processed their data as follows. SOAPnuke was used to process the raw data, throwing out any read that contained adapters or uncalled bases, had a mean Phred below 15, or lacked an exact constant-primer or identifier match. COPE v1.2.5 was used to merge the high-quality paired reads, and each unique nucleotide sequence was defined as a clonotype. MiTCR v1.1 was used to align clonotypes to the IMGT TRBV, TRBD and TRBJ reference segments. Only V-J combinations with frequency above 0.0001, covering about 99% of repertoires, were analysed. A TCS score was defined as the ratio of F50 (clonal expansion) to E x V (chaos), with BLOSUM62-based TCRdist applied between CDR3 peptides within each V-J. Welch's t-statistics and random forest reduced around 520 V-J features to 13, which were used in a naive Bayes classifier (R e1071). TCRdb itself trimmed the public reads at Q25 with fastp, ran MiXCR and retained productive beta chains. Each entry merges the rows of one CDR3 protein and shows their most common DNA and genes. Here the V and J calls rest on TCRdb's processing, not on the authors' analysis. The sample profile shows 240,000 or so distinct CDR3 sequences; 16% of them were found once. Approximately 30% of the sample lies in the top ten.

Moderately to severely active disease, a Clinical Activity Score of at least 3, a NOSPECS grade of at least 4, and a duration under 3 months were present in ophthalmopathy patients. The study excluded patients with uncontrolled infections, other autoimmune diseases, pregnancy or lactation. Diagnoses were established on the basis of clinical symptoms, serum thyroxine and TRAb, thyroid ultrasound, and orbital computed tomography. Ficoll-Paque density gradient centrifugation was used to isolate PBMCs from around 10 ml of fresh peripheral blood. Trizol reagent was used to extract total RNA, and RNA quality was then checked on an Agilent 2100 Bioanalyzer. Sequenced input: blood. This clonotype was obtained from a woman between 18 and 30 years old with Graves' ophthalmopathy.

The DNA sequence follows: TGTGCCAGCAGCGATCGGAACCCGGTGAGCTACACCTTC. Its product reads: CASSDRNPVSYTF. The chain employs TRBV11-2 and TRBJ1-2; the D gene lacks a confident call. V loses 5 bases of germline sequence and J loses 9 bases, and the interval between the two ends is 16 bases. The germline V gene supplies CDR1 SGHAT and CDR2 FQNNGV. The CDR3 has 13 amino acids, counting the end cysteine and phenylalanine. Only the CDR3 DNA is retained, 39 bases long and in frame from the first base. Reference TRBV11-2 and TRBJ1-2 genes cover what lies past the CDR3, so the full variable domain is EAGVAQSPRYKIIEKRQSVAFWCNPISGHATLYWYQQILGQGPKLLIQFQNNGVVDDSQLPKDRFSAERLKGVDSTLKIQPAKLEDSAVYLCASSDRNPVSYTFGSGTRLTVV.